This T cell receptor (beta chain) was found in a study of blood T cell repertoires in COVID-19. Whole-study context: Some COVID-19 samples were acute and others convalescent; all came from the United States, Italy and Spain. T cells, B-cell-depleted T cells, or PBMCs supplied cDNA or gDNA.

Trimming took off 6 bases at V and 6 bases at J, with 18 bases between the two ends. The germline gives CDR1 MNHNY, CDR2 SVGAGI (reference sequence). The CDR3 has 15 residues. Original handling: Counts of nucleated cells, estimated from reference gene primer amplification, were obtained. The table came from immunoSEQ multiplex PCR; TCRdb's copy has only in-frame clones and leaves some out. V, J and clone size are taken as reported in that table, and D and trimming were inferred from the DNA itself. The sample lists 150,000 to 180,000 clones, roughly 80% occurring once. This clonotype was obtained from an older woman with acute or convalescent COVID-19. Source material: peripheral blood. The chain carries TRBV6-6 and TRBJ1-5, with D maybe TRBD1 (6 bases). CDR3: CASSHAGGLSQPQHF. The CDR3, as DNA: TGTGCCAGCAGCCACGCGGGGGGGCTAAGTCAGCCCCAGCATTTT.